What follows are 29 T cell receptor beta chains derived from one specimen sequenced in a study of CD8+CD57+ T cells in acquired aplastic anemia. Genomic DNA constituted the template upon which TCR beta VDJ and CDR3 profiling was performed. From the reads, TCRdb called clonotypes with MiXCR, one entry per CDR3 protein. The sample includes around 290,000 distinct CDR3 sequences, roughly 61% of them seen just once. Patients chosen for sequencing had shown CD8+CD57+ cell expansion by flow cytometry. The sequenced sample consisted of sorted CD4+, CD8+, or CD8+CD57+ T cells (not recorded which) from PBMCs. Source of these receptors: a human donor with aplastic anemia.

The chain joins TRBV29-1 to TRBJ1-2; 7 bases are shared with TRBD1. The V and J ends lost 4 bases and 1 base, in that order; junction bases with no gene match: 12. The CDR3 sequence is 16 residues long. Germline V lookup: CDR1 SQVTM, CDR2 ANQGSEA. The CDR3 coding sequence is TGCAGCGTTGCGACAGGGAGAGGGATTGGTAACTATGGCTACACCTTC. Its translation: CSVATGRGIGNYGYTF.

The CDR3 spells CSVASGAEKLFF. The CDR3 DNA is TGCAGCGTTGCATCAGGGGCCGAAAAACTGTTTTTT. V gene TRBV29-1 combines with J gene TRBJ1-4; D is possibly TRBD1 (6 bases). The CDR3 totals 12 residues. Trimming cost V 4 bases and J 8 bases, with 11 bases left between them. Germline loops: CDR1 SQVTM, CDR2 ANQGSEA.

This clonotype appeared many times. The J gene is TRBJ2-1, the V gene TRBV11-3, with TRBD2 matching 12 bases. From germline, CDR1 is SGHNT and CDR2 YENEEA. The length of the CDR3 is 15 residues. J was trimmed by 2 bases and V by 4 bases; bases with no gene match: 0. Here the CDR3 reads CASSWTSGTYNEQFF. CDR3 nucleotide sequence: TGTGCCAGCAGCTGGACTAGCGGGACCTACAATGAGCAGTTCTTC.

The rearrangement links TRBV28 to TRBJ2-2; 15 bases are shared with TRBD2. Germline CDR1 is MDHEN and CDR2 is SYDVKM. The CDR3 consists of 17 residues. V was pared by 0 bases and J by 6 bases, with 2 bases of the junction left unmatched. For the CDR3, the DNA is TGTGCCAGCAGTTTATGGGGACTAGCGGGAGGCCCCGGGGAGCTGTTTTTT. Protein sequence: CASSLWGLAGGPGELFF.

The sample holds many counts of this clonotype. V usage is TRBV29-1 and J usage is TRBJ1-1; D not certain. The CDR3 is made up of 13 amino acids. The V gene's germline CDR1 is SQVTM and CDR2 ANQGSEA. The V end lost 7 bases, the J end lost 0 bases, and 12 bases lay between the germline ends. The CDR3 here is CSAIRQMNTEAFF. CDR3 in DNA: TGCAGCGCCATCCGCCAGATGAACACTGAAGCTTTCTTT.

This clonotype showed up many times. CDR3: CASSLDGATDTQYF. DNA for the CDR3: TGCGCCAGCAGCTTGGATGGGGCCACAGATACGCAGTATTTT. This rearrangement joins TRBV5-1 to TRBJ2-3, with D possibly being TRBD1 (5 bases). Trimming took off 0 bases at V and 2 bases at J, with 7 bases between the two ends. Germline lookup yields CDR1 SGHRS and CDR2 YFSETQ. The CDR3 is made up of 14 amino acids. Complete variable domain (other parts from reference TRBV5-1 and TRBJ2-3): KAGVTQTPRYLIKTRGQQVTLSCSPISGHRSVSWYQQTPGQGLQFLFEYFSETQRNKGNFPGRFSGRQFSNSRSEMNVSTLELGDSALYLCASSLDGATDTQYFGPGTRLTVL.

The sample holds a few counts of this clonotype. V usage is TRBV14 and J usage is TRBJ2-7; 9 nucleotides match TRBD1. The CDR3 extends over 16 amino acids. Per germline, CDR1 SGHDN and CDR2 FVKESK. V shed 4 bases, J shed 7 bases, and the junction held 14 bases outside the gene matches. The CDR3 nucleotides are TGTGCCAGCAGCCCCTCTTGGTGGACAGGGGCTGGGGAGCAGTACTTC. This gives the protein CASSPSWWTGAGEQYF.

The V and J genes are TRBV20-1 and TRBJ2-1; 11 bases are a match to TRBD2. V lost 6 bases and J lost 9; bases outside the gene matches: 7. This CDR3 contains 13 residues. Germline V gives CDR1 DFQATT, CDR2 SNEGSKA (reference sequence). This chain's CDR3 is CSAIPSGGSEQFF. CDR3 DNA sequence: TGCAGTGCGATACCTAGCGGGGGGAGTGAGCAGTTCTTC.

This clonotype showed up many times. The chain couples TRBV6-5 to TRBJ1-3; D gene unclear. Germline CDR1 reads MNHEY; CDR2 reads SVGAGI. This CDR3 contains 15 residues. The V gene lost 0 bases and the J gene lost 4 bases, with 10 bases spanning the gap. The CDR3 sequence is CASSYSFGTGNTIYF. The CDR3 DNA is TGTGCCAGCAGTTACTCGTTCGGCACAGGAAACACCATATATTTT.

J is TRBJ2-7 and V is TRBV20-1, with D unclear. The CDR3 consists of 12 residues. Germline V lookup: CDR1 DFQATT, CDR2 SNEGSKA (reference sequence). Trimming shortened V by 0 bases and J by 7 bases, and 10 bases separated the two germline ends. CDR3 protein: CSARDIGQEQYF. DNA of the CDR3: TGCAGTGCTAGAGATATTGGCCAGGAGCAGTACTTC.

This clonotype was seen at least ten times. V and J are TRBV5-1 and TRBJ2-5, with 13 bases matching TRBD2. The V segment lost 0 bases and the J segment 0 bases; nucleotides outside the gene matches: 5. The germline V gene has CDR1 SGHRS and CDR2 YFSETQ. The CDR3 has 18 residues. The CDR3 DNA is TGCGCCAGCAGCTTGGGACTAGCGGGGGGCTCGTACCAAGAGACCCAGTACTTC. Amino acids: CASSLGLAGGSYQETQYF.

This clonotype showed up just a few times. The chain links TRBV7-9 to TRBJ2-7, with D maybe TRBD1 (6 bases). There are 14 residues in the CDR3. The germline V gene has CDR1 SEHNR and CDR2 FQNEAQ (reference sequence). Trimming took off 2 bases at V and 3 bases at J, with 11 bases between the two ends. The CDR3 coding sequence is TGTGCCAGCAGCTTAAACAGGGCCCACTACGAGCAGTACTTC. This codes for CASSLNRAHYEQYF.

This clonotype appeared many times. The rearrangement joins TRBV10-3 to TRBJ2-1; 7 bases line up with TRBD1. Germline V gene lookup returns CDR1 ENHRY and CDR2 SYGVKD. V was clipped by 6 bases and J by 5 bases; unmatched bases: 4. The length of the CDR3 is 13 residues. CDR3 residues: CAIRTGTDNEQFF. CDR3 coding DNA: TGTGCCATCAGAACCGGGACAGACAATGAGCAGTTCTTC.

This clonotype occurred many times. CDR3 protein: CASSSLAGGLGDEQYF. In DNA, the CDR3 is TGCGCCAGCAGCTCTTTAGCGGGAGGGTTAGGAGACGAGCAGTACTTC. J is TRBJ2-7 and V is TRBV5-1; 11 nucleotides agree with TRBD2. Germline CDR1 and CDR2: SGHRS and YFSETQ. The CDR3 is 16 amino acids. The V segment lost 3 bases and the J segment 5 bases; nucleotides outside the gene matches: 10. The variable domain in full, completed from reference TRBV5-1 and TRBJ2-7, reads KAGVTQTPRYLIKTRGQQVTLSCSPISGHRSVSWYQQTPGQGLQFLFEYFSETQRNKGNFPGRFSGRQFSNSRSEMNVSTLELGDSALYLCASSSLAGGLGDEQYFGPGTRLTVT.

The chain employs TRBV20-1 and TRBJ1-1; D remains unclear. Trimming pared 1 base from V and 6 bases from J, leaving 15 bases between. The CDR3 runs to 14 residues. Per germline, CDR1 DFQATT and CDR2 SNEGSKA (reference sequence). In nucleotides, the CDR3 is TGCAGTGCTAGAGCGGGAGGGCGAGGGTCTGAAGCTTTCTTT. It translates to CSARAGGRGSEAFF.

This chain connects TRBV25-1 to TRBJ2-5; 12 bases are shared with TRBD2. The CDR3 totals 19 residues. Germline CDR1 is MGHDK and CDR2 is SYGVNS. V dropped 1 base and J dropped 2; count of bases not matched to a gene: 11. The CDR3: CASSEFGTGLAGPQETQYF. The CDR3 region has the DNA TGTGCCAGCAGTGAATTTGGAACCGGACTAGCGGGACCGCAAGAGACCCAGTACTTC.

The chain uses TRBV9 and TRBJ2-5, with no clear D. V lost 5 bases to trimming and J lost 5 bases, with 13 bases between them. This CDR3 contains 13 residues. The V gene's germline CDR1 is SGDLS and CDR2 YYNGEE. CDR3 sequence: CASSSETLETQYF. The CDR3 nucleotides are TGTGCCAGCAGTTCAGAAACCCTCGAGACCCAGTACTTC.

This clonotype was recorded at least ten times. This chain uses TRBV10-1 with TRBJ2-1; D unclear. This CDR3 contains 13 residues. Germline V CDR1 and CDR2: WNHNN, SYGVQD (reference sequence). Trimming stripped 5 bases from V and 9 bases from J, with 14 bases between. The CDR3 region is CASSNTEMGEQFF. In nucleotides, the CDR3 is TGCGCCAGCAGTAATACCGAAATGGGTGAGCAGTTCTTC.

The chain is built from TRBV7-2 and TRBJ2-7; 7 nucleotides agree with TRBD1. The CDR3 is 14 residues long. CDR1 is SGHTA, CDR2 FQGNSA, per germline. Trimming took 4 bases from V and 1 from J; bases not matched to a gene: 4. CDR3 DNA sequence: TGTGCCAGCAGCTCCGACAGGGCATCCTACGAGCAGTACTTC. Translating gives CASSSDRASYEQYF.

CDR3 sequence reads: CASSPGTSGGVVTAYNEQFF. The CDR3 region has the DNA TGTGCCAGTAGTCCCGGGACTAGCGGGGGGGTAGTCACGGCCTACAATGAGCAGTTCTTC. V is TRBV19 and J is TRBJ2-1; 16 positions match TRBD2. Germline V gives CDR1 LNHDA, CDR2 SQIVND (reference sequence). This CDR3 is built from 20 residues. V lost 5 bases and J lost 2; bases outside the gene matches: 12.

This rearrangement joins TRBV20-1 to TRBJ2-5; TRBD2 matches 7 bases. Germline V gene lookup returns CDR1 DFQATT and CDR2 SNEGSKA (reference sequence). Losses at the gene ends were 7 bases for V and 10 bases for J; bases not matched to a gene: 12. This CDR3 region has 12 residues. The chain's CDR3 is CSVSSGAVSQYF. The CDR3 DNA reads TGCAGTGTTTCCAGCGGGGCCGTGAGCCAGTACTTC.

The chain uses TRBV24-1 and TRBJ2-3; TRBD1 might be the D (5 bases). The CDR3 has 16 amino acids. Germline V gene data show CDR1 as KGHDR and CDR2 as SFDVKD. Trimming shortened V by 3 bases and J by 0 bases, and 12 bases separated the two germline ends. CDR3 in amino acids: CATSDPRRDSTDTQYF. The DNA for the CDR3 is TGTGCCACCAGTGATCCCCGCAGGGATAGCACAGATACGCAGTATTTT.

J is TRBJ2-1 and V is TRBV7-3; TRBD2 might be the D (7 bases). The germline gives CDR1 SGHTA, CDR2 FQGTGA. With 5 bases removed from V and 8 bases from J, the gap between germline ends came to 19 bases. The CDR3 covers 15 residues. In DNA form, the CDR3 reads TGTGCCAGCAGCCAACAAGGGGGGGGCAATGATGAGCAGTTCTTC. It specifies CASSQQGGGNDEQFF.

V gene TRBV2 combines with J gene TRBJ2-2, with 8 positions matching TRBD1. Germline CDR1 reads SNHLY; CDR2 reads FYNNEI. The ends lost 0 bases at V and 5 bases at J; junction bases unmatched: 11. The CDR3 totals 18 residues. In DNA form, the CDR3 reads TGTGCCAGCAGTGAAGCGCGTTGGCAGGGGGCGCGAACCGGGGAGCTGTTTTTT. This sequence encodes CASSEARWQGARTGELFF.

J is TRBJ1-4 and V is TRBV19; no definite D call. The germline V and J ends were trimmed by 0 bases and 12 bases, with 8 bases remaining between them. The germline V gene encodes CDR1 LNHDA and CDR2 SQIVND (reference sequence). This CDR3 is 12 amino acids long. This CDR3 reads CASSIEGMELFF. DNA of the CDR3: TGTGCCAGTAGTATAGAAGGGATGGAACTGTTTTTT.

This clonotype was found a few times. The chain is built from TRBV2 and TRBJ1-1; D gene ambiguous. Germline CDR1 is SNHLY and CDR2 is FYNNEI. The ends were cut back, 6 bases at V and 0 bases at J, with 8 bases in the middle. The CDR3 has 13 amino acids. The chain's CDR3 is CASRPLMNTEAFF. DNA of the CDR3: TGTGCCAGCAGACCCCTCATGAACACTGAAGCTTTCTTT.

The V gene is TRBV19, the J gene TRBJ1-2; D may be TRBD1 (5 bases). Looked up from germline, CDR1 is LNHDA and CDR2 is SQIVND (reference sequence). Trimming shortened V by 9 bases and J by 5 bases, and 19 bases separated the two germline ends. The CDR3 runs to 14 residues. CDR3 in amino acids: CASSLVGGTYGYTF. CDR3 in DNA: TGTGCCAGCAGCTTAGTCGGGGGGACTTATGGCTACACCTTC.

V gene TRBV7-7 combines with J gene TRBJ2-7, with TRBD1 matching 7 bases. The CDR3 has 15 residues. Trimming removed 4 bases from V and 2 bases from J; junction bases left unmatched: 8. Germline CDR1 is SSHAT and CDR2 is FNYEAQ (reference sequence). The CDR3 sequence is CASSSDREETYEQYF. For the CDR3, the DNA is TGTGCCAGCAGCTCCGACAGGGAAGAGACCTACGAGCAGTACTTC.

In this sample, this clonotype turned up a few times. The chain is built from TRBV15 and TRBJ2-3; D is undetermined. This CDR3 is 11 amino acids long. Looked up from germline, CDR1 is LNHNV and CDR2 is YYDKDF (reference sequence). The V gene lost 2 bases and the J gene lost 3 bases, with 0 bases spanning the gap. The CDR3 protein is CATSRTDTQYF. The CDR3, as DNA: TGTGCCACCAGCAGAACAGATACGCAGTATTTT.